Shown below are 21 T cell receptor beta chains from a single sample sequenced in a study of blood T cells in healthy people across ages. It was with a sample-barcoded 5' primer and a J-beta primer mix that a second PCR of about 6 to 12 cycles was run. TCRdb redid the calling of the 5' RACE reads with MiXCR, one entry per CDR3 protein. This table has hundreds of thousands of distinct CDR3 sequences, around 26% appearing once. Material for sequencing was blood. These TCRs come from a woman older than 75 in good health.

This chain uses TRBV7-8 with TRBJ1-1; D is possibly TRBD1 (5 bases). Trimming pared 1 base from V and 3 bases from J, leaving 9 bases between. CDR1 is SGHVS and CDR2 is FQNEAQ in the germline V gene. The CDR3 runs 14 residues. CDR3 DNA sequence: TGTGCCAGCAGCTTAGATCGGGGGTACACTGAAGCTTTCTTT. Translated, it gives CASSLDRGYTEAFF.

In its sample, this clonotype was seen a few times. V gene TRBV30 combines with J gene TRBJ1-2; 7 bases map to TRBD1. The CDR3 is made up of 13 amino acids. The germline gives CDR1 GTSNPN, CDR2 SVGIG (reference sequence). The trim removed 5 bases at V and 0 bases at J, leaving 3 bases unmatched. In nucleotides, the CDR3 is TGTGCCTGGGAGGGACAGACTAACTATGGCTACACCTTC. It translates to CAWEGQTNYGYTF. The entire variable domain, with the rest obtained from reference TRBV30 and TRBJ1-2, is as follows: SQTIHQWPATLVQPVGSPLSLECTVEGTSNPNLYWYRQAAGRGLQLLFYSVGIGQISSEVPQNLSASRPQDRQFILSSKKLLLSDSGFYLCAWEGQTNYGYTFGSGTRLTVV.

This clonotype was detected many times. The genes are TRBV20-1 and TRBJ2-1, with TRBD1 identical over 8 bases. The V and J ends lost 2 bases and 6 bases, in that order; junction bases with no gene match: 6. The CDR3 contains 14 residues. Germline assignment: CDR1 DFQATT and CDR2 SNEGSKA (reference sequence). The CDR3 loop reads CSARSQGAFNEQFF. CDR3 DNA: TGCAGTGCTAGAAGCCAGGGGGCTTTCAATGAGCAGTTCTTC.

This clonotype was counted a few times. This chain links TRBV20-1 with TRBJ1-1; D uncertain. The CDR3 covers 14 residues. The V and J ends lost 0 bases and 0 bases respectively, with 8 bases between them. Germline V lookup: CDR1 DFQATT, CDR2 SNEGSKA (reference sequence). CDR3 sequence (DNA): TGCAGTGCTAGAGACAGCGAGATGAACACTGAAGCTTTCTTT. Translating it yields CSARDSEMNTEAFF.

Only a few counts were recorded for this clonotype. The chain joins TRBV25-1 to TRBJ2-3, with TRBD2 as a possible D gene (6 bases). This CDR3 comprises 13 residues. Per germline, CDR1 MGHDK and CDR2 SYGVNS. The V gene lost 4 bases and the J gene lost 10 bases, with 15 bases spanning the gap. CDR3 loop: CASSAGSPMSQYF. Here the CDR3 DNA reads TGTGCCAGCAGTGCCGGGAGTCCCATGTCGCAGTATTTT.

In its sample, this clonotype was seen a few times. The chain links TRBV7-8 to TRBJ1-1; D is possibly TRBD1 (5 bases). Germline V gene sequence: CDR1 SGHVS, CDR2 FQNEAQ. With 6 bases removed from V and 5 bases from J, the gap between germline ends came to 13 bases. This CDR3 region has 13 residues. The CDR3 nucleotides are TGTGCCAGCAGGAACCCGGGACGGACTGAAGCTTTCTTT. Protein product: CASRNPGRTEAFF. The full variable domain, with the rest looked up from reference TRBV7-8 and TRBJ1-1, is GAGVSQSPRYKVAKRGQDVALRCDPISGHVSLFWYQQALGQGPEFLTYFQNEAQLDKSGLPSDRFFAERPEGSVSTLKIQRTQQEDSAVYLCASRNPGRTEAFFGQGTRLTVV.

To note about this clonotype: Since a much larger clone is just one base distant, this may be a read error. V is TRBV12-3 or TRBV12-4 and J is TRBJ2-1; TRBD1 or TRBD2 may be the D gene (6 bases each). V was shortened by 7 bases and J by 5 bases, with 27 bases between the two germline ends. The CDR3 extends over 18 amino acids. CDR3 amino acids: CASTSLGGANPGHNEQFF. The CDR3 DNA is TGTGCCAGCACCTCCCTCGGGGGCGCGAACCCAGGGCACAATGAGCAGTTCTTC.

This clonotype showed up many times. The chain carries TRBV5-5 and TRBJ2-3; TRBD2 agrees at 13 bases. This CDR3 comprises 16 residues. The J segment lost 4 bases and the V segment lost 3 bases, leaving 5 bases of the junction unmatched. Germline assignment: CDR1 SGHKS and CDR2 YYEKEE (reference sequence). As DNA, the CDR3 is TGTGCCAGCAGCTCCATGACTAGCGGGGGGTCAGATACGCAGTATTTT. It encodes CASSSMTSGGSDTQYF.

V and J are TRBV19 and TRBJ2-2; D is unclear. This CDR3 has 15 residues. Germline V gene lookup returns CDR1 LNHDA and CDR2 SQIVND (reference sequence). V was cut by 7 bases and J by 6 bases, with 18 bases left in between. The CDR3 is CASMASRPSAGELFF. The CDR3 nucleotides are TGTGCCAGTATGGCCAGTCGACCGTCAGCCGGGGAGCTGTTTTTT.

Turning to this clonotype: A read error is likely, as this CDR3 ends without the conserved phenylalanine or tryptophan. This rearrangement joins TRBV24-1 to TRBJ2-3, with 8 positions matching TRBD1. Per the germline V gene, CDR1 is KGHDR and CDR2 is SFDVKD. The CDR3 is 14 amino acids. With 5 bases clipped from V and 1 base from J, the junction kept 1 base outside the gene matches. CDR3: CATSVGQGTDTQYC. DNA for the CDR3: TGTGCCACCAGTGTGGGACAGGGCACAGATACGCAGTATTGT.

The chain couples TRBV2 to TRBJ2-1; D ambiguous. V dropped 6 bases and J dropped 8 bases, with 14 bases sitting between them. This CDR3 is 13 amino acids long. Germline V gene data show CDR1 as SNHLY and CDR2 as FYNNEI. The CDR3 here is CASRFLEFYEQFF. The CDR3, as DNA: TGTGCCAGCAGGTTCCTGGAATTTTATGAGCAGTTCTTC.

A remark on this clonotype: A read error may be the cause here, since a much bigger clone is one base away. This is likely a read error, given that the CDR3 carries no conserved phenylalanine or tryptophan at its end. The chain is built from TRBV20-1 and TRBJ1-4, with 7 bases matching TRBD1. CDR1 is DFQATT and CDR2 is SNEGSKA in the germline V gene (reference sequence). V lost 5 bases to trimming and J lost 6 bases; unmatched junction nucleotides: 6. This CDR3 is 13 amino acids long. This CDR3 is CSALSGQHEKLFL. The CDR3 DNA is TGCAGTGCTCTTTCGGGACAGCATGAAAAACTGTTTTTG.

Worth noting for this clonotype: This could be a read error, since a much larger clone is one nucleotide away. The CDR3 sequence is CASSPIVGDGTDTQYF. The CDR3 DNA reads TGTGCCAGCAGTCCCATAGTGGGGGATGGCACAGATACGCAGTATTTT. The chain uses TRBV27 and TRBJ2-3; D tentatively fits TRBD1 or TRBD2 (5 bases each). Germline lookup yields CDR1 MNHEY and CDR2 SMNVEV (reference sequence). This CDR3 region has 16 residues. V was trimmed by 5 bases and J by 1 base, leaving 16 bases between them.

The V and J genes are TRBV20-1 and TRBJ1-4; TRBD1 aligns across 9 bases. V lost 3 bases and J lost 11; bases outside the gene matches: 7. The germline CDR1 and CDR2 sequences are DFQATT and SNEGSKA (reference sequence). The CDR3 runs 13 residues. The CDR3 sequence: CSARGGTGSKLFF. The CDR3, as DNA: TGCAGTGCTAGGGGAGGGACAGGGTCGAAACTGTTTTTT.

The chain couples TRBV6-1 to TRBJ1-2, with TRBD1 as a possible D gene (5 bases). Between the trimmed V and J ends, which lost 6 bases and 0 bases, there was a span of 14 bases. The CDR3 sequence is 15 residues long. Germline CDR1 is MNHNS and CDR2 is SASEGT. CDR3 sequence: CASRGENAANYGYTF. In DNA, the CDR3 is TGTGCCAGCAGGGGGGAGAATGCGGCTAACTATGGCTACACCTTC.

V usage is TRBV12-3 or TRBV12-4 and J usage is TRBJ2-3, with D perhaps TRBD1 (6 bases). V was trimmed by 4 bases and J by 6 bases, leaving 23 bases between them. This CDR3 comprises 17 residues. The CDR3 bases are TGTGCCAGCAGTTGGGTGACTGACAGGCTCGAGTTGGATACGCAGTATTTT. Protein sequence: CASSWVTDRLELDTQYF.

This clonotype was picked up a small number of times. CDR3: CSARGAQETQYF. In DNA, the CDR3 is TGCAGTGCTAGAGGTGCCCAAGAGACCCAGTACTTC. V usage is TRBV20-1 and J usage is TRBJ2-5; no clear D gene. Germline assignment: CDR1 DFQATT and CDR2 SNEGSKA (reference sequence). The V end lost 1 base, the J end lost 1 base, and 4 bases lay between the germline ends. This CDR3 contains 12 residues.

This clonotype showed up many times. The chain links TRBV20-1 to TRBJ1-2; D remains ambiguous. The CDR3 has 13 residues. Germline CDR1 DFQATT, CDR2 SNEGSKA (reference sequence). The V end was cut by 0 bases, the J end by 6 bases, with 11 bases between. In nucleotides, the CDR3 is TGCAGTGCTAGAGATCCCGGAATAGATGGCTACACCTTC. Its translation: CSARDPGIDGYTF.

This clonotype was detected a few times. The chain has TRBV7-9 and TRBJ2-1; the match to TRBD2 covers 8 bases. V lost 0 bases to trimming and J lost 0 bases; unmatched junction nucleotides: 16. Germline CDR1 and CDR2: SEHNR and FQNEAQ (reference sequence). This CDR3 is 21 amino acids long. The CDR3 DNA sequence: TGTGCCAGCAGCTTAGCGAGGTTTGGTCTAGCGGGTCCCAGCTCCTACAATGAGCAGTTCTTC. Its protein product is CASSLARFGLAGPSSYNEQFF.

The CDR3 DNA follows: TGTGCCAGCAGCAAAGGGGACAAAGAGACCCAGTACTTC. It yields the protein CASSKGDKETQYF. The chain combines TRBV9 with TRBJ2-5; D is possibly TRBD1 (6 bases). Germline-derived CDR1 and CDR2 are SGDLS and YYNGEE. The CDR3 consists of 13 residues. The V end was cut by 4 bases, the J end by 3 bases, with 10 bases between.

This clonotype appeared many times. The V and J genes are TRBV21-1 and TRBJ1-2. TRBV21-1 is described as a pseudogene. This CDR3 spans 11 amino acids. The CDR3 sequence: CASSGRYGYTF. The CDR3 bases are TGTGCCAGCAGCGGCCGTTATGGCTACACCTTC.